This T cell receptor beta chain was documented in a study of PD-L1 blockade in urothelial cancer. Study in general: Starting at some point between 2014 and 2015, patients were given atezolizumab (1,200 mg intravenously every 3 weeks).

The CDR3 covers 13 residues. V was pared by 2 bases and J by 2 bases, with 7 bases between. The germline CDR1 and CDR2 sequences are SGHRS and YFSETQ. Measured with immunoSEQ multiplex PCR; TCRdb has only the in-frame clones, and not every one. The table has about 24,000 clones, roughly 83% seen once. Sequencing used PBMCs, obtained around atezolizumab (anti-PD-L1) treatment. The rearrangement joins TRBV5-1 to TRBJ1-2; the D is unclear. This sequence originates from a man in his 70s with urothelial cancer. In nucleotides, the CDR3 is TGCGCCAGCAGCTTAGAACAGAACTATGGCTACACCTTC. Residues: CASSLEQNYGYTF.